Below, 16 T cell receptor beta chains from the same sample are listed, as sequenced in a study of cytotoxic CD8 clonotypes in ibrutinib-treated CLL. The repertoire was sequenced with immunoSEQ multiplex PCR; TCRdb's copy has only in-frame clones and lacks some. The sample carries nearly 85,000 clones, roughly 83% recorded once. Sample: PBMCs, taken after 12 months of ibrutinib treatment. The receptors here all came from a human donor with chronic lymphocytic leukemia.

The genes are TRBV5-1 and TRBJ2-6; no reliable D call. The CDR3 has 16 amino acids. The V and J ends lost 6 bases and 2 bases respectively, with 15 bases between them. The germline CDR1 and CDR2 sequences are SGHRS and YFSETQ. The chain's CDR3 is CASNPLPAAGANVLTF. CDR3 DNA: TGCGCCAGCAACCCCCTCCCGGCGGCTGGGGCCAACGTCCTGACTTTC.

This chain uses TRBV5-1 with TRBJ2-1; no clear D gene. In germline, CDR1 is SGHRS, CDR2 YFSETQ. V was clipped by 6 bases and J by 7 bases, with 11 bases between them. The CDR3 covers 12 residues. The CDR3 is CASMDQWNEQFF. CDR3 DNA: TGCGCCAGCATGGACCAGTGGAATGAGCAGTTCTTC.

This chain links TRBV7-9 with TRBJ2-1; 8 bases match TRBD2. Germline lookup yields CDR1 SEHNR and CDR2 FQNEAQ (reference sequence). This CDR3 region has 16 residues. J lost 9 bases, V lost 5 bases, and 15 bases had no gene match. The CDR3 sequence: CASSPRGGRVWGEQFF. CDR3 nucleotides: TGTGCCAGCAGCCCTCGGGGGGGCAGGGTCTGGGGTGAGCAGTTCTTC.

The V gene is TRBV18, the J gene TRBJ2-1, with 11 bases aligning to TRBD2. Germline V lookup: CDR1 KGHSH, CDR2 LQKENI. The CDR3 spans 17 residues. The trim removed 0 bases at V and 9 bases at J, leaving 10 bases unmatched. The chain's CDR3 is CASSPPTGSGGAGEQFF. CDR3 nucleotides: TGTGCCAGCTCACCACCCACGGGTAGCGGGGGGGCCGGTGAGCAGTTCTTC.

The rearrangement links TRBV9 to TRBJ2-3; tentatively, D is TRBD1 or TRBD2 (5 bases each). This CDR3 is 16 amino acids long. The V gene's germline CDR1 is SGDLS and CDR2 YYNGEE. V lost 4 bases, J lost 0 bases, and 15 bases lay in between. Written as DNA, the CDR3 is TGTGCCAGCAGCCCTGGGGGATCGGTTAGCACAGATACGCAGTATTTT. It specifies CASSPGGSVSTDTQYF.

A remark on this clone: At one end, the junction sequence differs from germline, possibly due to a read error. The DNA of the CDR3 is TGTGCCAGCAGTTTAGAGGGGGCGGGCTATGACTACACCTTC. Translation: CASSLEGAGYDYTF. The chain has TRBV28 and TRBJ1-2; 7 nucleotides match TRBD1. Per the germline V gene, CDR1 is MDHEN and CDR2 is SYDVKM. The CDR3 totals 14 residues.

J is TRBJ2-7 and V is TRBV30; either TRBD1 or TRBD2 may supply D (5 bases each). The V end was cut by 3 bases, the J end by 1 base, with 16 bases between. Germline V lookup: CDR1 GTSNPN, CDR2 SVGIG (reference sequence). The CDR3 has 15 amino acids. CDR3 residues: CAWSWGRTESYEQYF. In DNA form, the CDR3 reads TGTGCCTGGAGCTGGGGACGGACCGAATCCTACGAGCAGTACTTC.

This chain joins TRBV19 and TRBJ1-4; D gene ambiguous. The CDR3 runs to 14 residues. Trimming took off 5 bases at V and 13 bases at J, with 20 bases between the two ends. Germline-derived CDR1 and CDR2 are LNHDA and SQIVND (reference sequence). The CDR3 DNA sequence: TGTGCCAGTAGTCAAAGCCCAACCACGGAGGTACTGTTTTTT. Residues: CASSQSPTTEVLFF.

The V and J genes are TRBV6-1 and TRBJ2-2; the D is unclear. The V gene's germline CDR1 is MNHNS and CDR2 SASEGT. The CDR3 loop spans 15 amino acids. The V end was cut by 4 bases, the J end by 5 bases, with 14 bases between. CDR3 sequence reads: CASSASGFWTGELFF. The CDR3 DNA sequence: TGTGCCAGCAGTGCCTCCGGGTTTTGGACCGGGGAGCTGTTTTTT.

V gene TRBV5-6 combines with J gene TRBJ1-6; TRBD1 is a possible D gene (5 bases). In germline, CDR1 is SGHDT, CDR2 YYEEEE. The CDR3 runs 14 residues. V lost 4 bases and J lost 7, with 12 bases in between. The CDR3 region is CASSPGLPNSPLHF. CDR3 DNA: TGTGCCAGCAGCCCGGGACTGCCGAATTCACCCCTCCACTTT. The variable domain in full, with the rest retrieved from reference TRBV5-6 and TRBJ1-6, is DAGVTQSPTHLIKTRGQQVTLRCSPKSGHDTVSWYQQALGQGPQFIFQYYEEEERQRGNFPDRFSGHQFPNYSSELNVNALLLGDSALYLCASSPGLPNSPLHFGNGTRLTVT.

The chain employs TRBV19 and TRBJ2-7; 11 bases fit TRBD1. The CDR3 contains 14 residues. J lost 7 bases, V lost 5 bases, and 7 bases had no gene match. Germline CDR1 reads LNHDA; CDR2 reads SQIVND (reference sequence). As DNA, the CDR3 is TGTGCCAGTAGTGCCGGACAGGGGGCGGGGGAGCAGTACTTC. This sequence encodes CASSAGQGAGEQYF.

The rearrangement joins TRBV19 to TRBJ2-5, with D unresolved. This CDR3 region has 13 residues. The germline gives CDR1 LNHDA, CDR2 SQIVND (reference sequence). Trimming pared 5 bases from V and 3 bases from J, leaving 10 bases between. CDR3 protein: CASSELQKETQYF. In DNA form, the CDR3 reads TGTGCCAGTAGTGAGCTCCAGAAAGAGACCCAGTACTTC.

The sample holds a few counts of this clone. The CDR3 nucleotides read TGTGCCTGGAGTGTAGGGATAGAAGCTTTCTTT. Translated, it gives CAWSVGIEAFF. V and J are TRBV30 and TRBJ1-1; D is ambiguous. The CDR3 runs to 11 residues. V dropped 0 bases and J dropped 8 bases, with 7 bases sitting between them. The germline CDR1 and CDR2 sequences are GTSNPN and SVGIG (reference sequence).

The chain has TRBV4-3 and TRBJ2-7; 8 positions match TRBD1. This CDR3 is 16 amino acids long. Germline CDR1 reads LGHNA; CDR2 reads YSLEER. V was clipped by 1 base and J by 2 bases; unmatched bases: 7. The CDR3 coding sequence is TGCGCCAGCAGCCAAGTTGGGGACAGGAGAGCCTACGAGCAGTACTTC. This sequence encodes CASSQVGDRRAYEQYF.

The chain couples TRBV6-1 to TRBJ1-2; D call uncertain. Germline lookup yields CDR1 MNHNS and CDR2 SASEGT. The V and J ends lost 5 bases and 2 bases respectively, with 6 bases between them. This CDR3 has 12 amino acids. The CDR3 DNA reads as TGTGCCAGCAGTCACATCAACTATGGCTACACCTTC. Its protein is CASSHINYGYTF.

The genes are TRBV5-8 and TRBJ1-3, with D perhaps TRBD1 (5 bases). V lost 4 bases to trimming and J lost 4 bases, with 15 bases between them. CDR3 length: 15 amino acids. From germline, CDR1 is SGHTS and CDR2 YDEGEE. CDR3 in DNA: TGTGCCAGCAGCCCTACCCGGGGGTTAGGAAACACCATATATTTT. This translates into CASSPTRGLGNTIYF.